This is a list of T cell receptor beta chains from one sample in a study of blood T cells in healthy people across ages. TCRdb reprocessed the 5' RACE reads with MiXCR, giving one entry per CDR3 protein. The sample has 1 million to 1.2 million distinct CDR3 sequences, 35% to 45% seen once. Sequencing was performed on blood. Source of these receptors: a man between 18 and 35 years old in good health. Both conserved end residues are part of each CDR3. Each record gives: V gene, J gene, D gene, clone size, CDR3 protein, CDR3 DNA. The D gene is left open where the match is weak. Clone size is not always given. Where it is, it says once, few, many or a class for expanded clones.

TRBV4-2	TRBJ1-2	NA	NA	CAGSLPPDNYGYTF	TGTGCCGGCAGCCTCCCCCCGGATAACTATGGCTACACCTTC
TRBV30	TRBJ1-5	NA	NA	CAWSGSFNQPQHF	TGTGCCTGGAGTGGATCTTTCAATCAGCCCCAGCATTTT
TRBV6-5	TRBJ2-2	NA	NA	CASSVDTDTGELFF	TGTGCCAGCAGCGTAGACACCGACACCGGGGAGCTGTTTTTT
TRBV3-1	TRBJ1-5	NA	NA	CASSQVPGRNQPQHF	TGTGCCAGCAGCCAAGTTCCAGGACGGAATCAGCCCCAGCATTTT
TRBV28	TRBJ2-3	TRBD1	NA	CASSLGQMLPSTDTQYF	TGTGCCAGCAGTTTGGGACAGATGCTACCAAGCACAGATACGCAGTATTTT
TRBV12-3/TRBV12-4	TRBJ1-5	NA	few	CASGGQINQPQHF	TGTGCCAGCGGTGGACAGATCAATCAGCCCCAGCATTTT
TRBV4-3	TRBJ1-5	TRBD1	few	CASSEDRGSNQPQHF	TGCGCCAGCAGCGAGGACAGGGGAAGCAATCAGCCCCAGCATTTT
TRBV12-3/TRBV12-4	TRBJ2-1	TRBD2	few	CASSLRGRTSGARNNEQFF	TGTGCCAGCAGTTTAAGGGGGAGGACTAGCGGGGCGAGAAACAATGAGCAGTTCTTC
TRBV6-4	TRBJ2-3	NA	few	CASSVRMGDTQYF	TGTGCCAGCAGTGTCCGGATGGGGGATACGCAGTATTTT
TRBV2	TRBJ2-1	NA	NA	CASSESVLSEQFF	TGTGCCAGCAGTGAGTCAGTTCTAAGTGAGCAGTTCTTC
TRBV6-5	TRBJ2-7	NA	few	CASCQNPLTLYEQYF	TGTGCCAGCTGTCAGAACCCTCTCACCCTCTACGAGCAGTACTTC
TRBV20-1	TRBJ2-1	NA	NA	CSARDLLGDSYNEQFF	TGCAGTGCTAGAGATCTTTTGGGGGACTCCTACAATGAGCAGTTCTTC
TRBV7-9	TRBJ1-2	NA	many	CASERLGRNNGYTF	TGTGCCAGCGAACGCCTGGGTCGAAATAATGGCTACACCTTC
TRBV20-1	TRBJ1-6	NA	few	CSAATTGTSPLHF	TGCAGTGCTGCGACAACAGGGACTTCACCCCTCCACTTT
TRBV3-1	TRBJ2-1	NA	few	CASSQEVESSYNEQFF	TGTGCCAGCAGCCAAGAGGTAGAAAGCTCCTACAATGAGCAGTTCTTC
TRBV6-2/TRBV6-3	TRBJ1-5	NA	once	CASSVREFNQPQHF	TGTGCCAGCAGTGTCCGGGAGTTCAATCAGCCCCAGCATTTT
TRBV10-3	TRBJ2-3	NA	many	CAISDNRADRTDTQYF	TGTGCCATCAGTGACAACAGGGCTGATCGCACAGATACGCAGTATTTT
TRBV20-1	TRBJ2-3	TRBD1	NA	CSALDRGTDTQYF	TGCAGTGCTCTAGACAGGGGCACAGATACGCAGTATTTT
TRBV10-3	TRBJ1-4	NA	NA	CAISKTATNEKLFF	TGTGCCATCAGTAAAACAGCAACTAATGAAAAACTGTTTTTT
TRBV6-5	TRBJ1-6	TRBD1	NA	CASSYSTGQGSPPHF	TGTGCCAGCAGTTACTCGACAGGGCAAGGTTCACCCCCCCACTTT
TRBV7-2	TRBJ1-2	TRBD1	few	CASSTRQGSILYGGYTF	TGTGCCAGCAGCACCCGACAGGGATCGATCCTCTATGGCGGCTACACCTTC
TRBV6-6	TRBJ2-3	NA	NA	CASSSVADTDTQYF	TGTGCCAGCAGTTCAGTAGCGGACACAGATACGCAGTATTTT
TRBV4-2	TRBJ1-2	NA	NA	CASSQDIGVHGYTF	TGTGCCAGCAGCCAAGATATCGGGGTCCATGGCTACACCTTC
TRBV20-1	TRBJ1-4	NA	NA	CSATPTDGAKKLFF	TGCAGTGCTACCCCGACGGACGGTGCAAAAAAACTGTTTTTT
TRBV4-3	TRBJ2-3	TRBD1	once	CASSLRTGFEDTQYF	TGCGCCAGCAGCCTTAGGACAGGTTTCGAGGATACGCAGTATTTT
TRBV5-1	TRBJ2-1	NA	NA	CASSSPGVHNEQFF	TGCGCCAGCAGCTCACCGGGGGTCCACAATGAGCAGTTCTTC
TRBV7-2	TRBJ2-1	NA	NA	CASSLWDGDSYNEQFF	TGTGCCAGCAGCTTATGGGACGGGGACTCCTACAATGAGCAGTTCTTC
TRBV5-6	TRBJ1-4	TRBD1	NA	CASSSWDRGLNEKLFF	TGTGCCAGCAGCTCCTGGGACAGGGGTCTAAATGAAAAACTGTTTTTT
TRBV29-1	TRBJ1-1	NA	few	CSVTSGEAFF	TGCAGCGTGACCTCCGGGGAAGCTTTCTTT
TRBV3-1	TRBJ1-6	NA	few	CASSQSLQGIGSPLHF	TGTGCCAGCAGCCAGAGCCTACAGGGTATAGGTTCACCCCTCCACTTT
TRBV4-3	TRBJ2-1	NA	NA	CASSQGPLGTFGYNEQFF	TGCGCCAGCAGCCAAGGTCCTCTCGGGACTTTCGGCTACAATGAGCAGTTCTTC
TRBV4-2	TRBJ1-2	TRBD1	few	CASSQEGRGLGYTF	TGTGCCAGCAGCCAAGAGGGCAGGGGGTTAGGCTACACCTTC
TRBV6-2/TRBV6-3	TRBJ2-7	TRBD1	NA	CASSQPGQLYEQYF	TGTGCCAGCAGCCAACCGGGACAGCTCTACGAGCAGTACTTC
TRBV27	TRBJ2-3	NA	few	CASSNGGVGTDTQYF	TGTGCCAGCAGCAATGGTGGGGTTGGCACAGATACGCAGTATTTT
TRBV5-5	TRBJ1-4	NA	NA	CASSLMVGVDEKLFF	TGTGCCAGCAGTTTGATGGTCGGTGTAGATGAAAAACTGTTTTTT
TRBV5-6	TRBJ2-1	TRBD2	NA	CASSLAPGGEQFF	TGTGCCAGCAGCTTGGCCCCGGGGGGTGAGCAGTTCTTC
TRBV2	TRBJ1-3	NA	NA	CASSEGDRPSGNTIYF	TGTGCCAGCAGTGAGGGTGACAGGCCCTCTGGAAACACCATATATTTT
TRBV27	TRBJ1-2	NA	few	CASSLSSGLKYGYTF	TGTGCCAGCAGTTTATCCTCAGGGCTGAAATATGGCTACACCTTC
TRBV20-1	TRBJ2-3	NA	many	CSARDPGSSSTDTQYF	TGCAGTGCTAGAGATCCGGGGAGCTCTAGCACAGATACGCAGTATTTT
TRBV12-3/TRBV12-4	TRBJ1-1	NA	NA	CASSIGIHTEAFF	TGTGCCAGCAGTATTGGGATACACACTGAAGCTTTCTTT
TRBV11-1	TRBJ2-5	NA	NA	CASSLAFQGEETQYF	TGTGCCAGCAGCTTAGCGTTCCAGGGTGAAGAGACCCAGTACTTC
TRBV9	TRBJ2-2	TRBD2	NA	CASSVSGGATGELFF	TGTGCCAGCAGCGTTAGCGGGGGGGCAACCGGGGAGCTGTTTTTT
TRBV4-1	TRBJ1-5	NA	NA	CASSQAPAGTVNQPQHF	TGCGCCAGCAGCCAAGCTCCGGCGGGGACGGTGAATCAGCCCCAGCATTTT
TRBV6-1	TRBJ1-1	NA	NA	CASSEARGRDEAFF	TGTGCCAGCAGTGAAGCACGGGGCAGGGATGAAGCTTTCTTT
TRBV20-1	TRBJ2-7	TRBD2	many	CSARDDGPGGNEQYF	TGCAGTGCTAGAGATGACGGGCCGGGGGGGAACGAGCAGTACTTC
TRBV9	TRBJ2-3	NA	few	CVSSVQGTSTDTQYF	TGTGTCAGCAGCGTCCAGGGTACTAGCACAGATACGCAGTATTTT
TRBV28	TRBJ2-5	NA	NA	CTSSRPDRTQETQYF	TGTACCAGCAGTCGTCCCGACAGGACACAAGAGACCCAGTACTTC
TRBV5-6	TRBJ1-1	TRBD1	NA	CASSLEEGAGYTEAFF	TGTGCCAGCAGCTTGGAAGAGGGGGCAGGTTACACTGAAGCTTTCTTT
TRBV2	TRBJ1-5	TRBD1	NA	CASSPRQGLRNQPQHF	TGTGCCAGCAGTCCTAGACAGGGATTACGCAATCAGCCCCAGCATTTT
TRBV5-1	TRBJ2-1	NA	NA	CASSLEGSSSHNEQFF	TGCGCCAGCAGCTTGGAAGGTAGCTCCTCGCACAATGAGCAGTTCTTC
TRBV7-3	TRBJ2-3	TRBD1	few	CASSPGQRFTDTQYF	TGTGCCAGCAGCCCGGGACAGAGATTCACAGATACGCAGTATTTT
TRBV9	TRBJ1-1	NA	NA	CASSPSGSPANTEAFF	TGTGCCAGCAGCCCCAGTGGGAGTCCGGCGAACACTGAAGCTTTCTTT
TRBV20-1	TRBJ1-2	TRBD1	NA	CSATGTVEGGYTF	TGCAGTGCTACCGGGACAGTAGAAGGTGGCTACACCTTC
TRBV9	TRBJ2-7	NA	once	CASSLGTGTDYEQYF	TGTGCCAGCAGCCTCGGTACAGGTACCGACTACGAGCAGTACTTC
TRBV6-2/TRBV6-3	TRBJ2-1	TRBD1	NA	CASSYRGQGARNEQFF	TGTGCCAGCAGTTACAGGGGACAGGGGGCCCGCAATGAGCAGTTCTTC